This is a list of T cell receptor beta chains from one sample in a study of cytomegalovirus exposure and HLA in healthy donors. Assay used: immunoSEQ multiplex PCR; TCRdb lists only in-frame clones, some missing. There are approximately 58,000 clones in the sample, with about 11% held by the top ten. The sequenced material came from PBMCs. These receptor sequences come from a woman between 50 and 59 years old in good health and CMV-seropositive. CDR3s include the opening cysteine and the closing phenylalanine or tryptophan. Fields, in order: V gene, D gene, J gene, CDR3 protein, CDR3 DNA. D genes are given only for firm matches.

V: TRBV30
D: NA
J: TRBJ1-5
CDR3: CAWSDTSGQPQHF
DNA: TGTGCCTGGAGCGACACGTCTGGGCAGCCCCAGCATTTT

V: TRBV30
D: NA
J: TRBJ1-5
CDR3: CAWSAGIRVANQPQHF
DNA: TGTGCCTGGAGTGCTGGGATCAGGGTGGCCAATCAGCCCCAGCATTTT

V: TRBV6-5
D: NA
J: TRBJ1-2
CDR3: CASSFSRYYGYTF
DNA: TGTGCCAGCAGTTTCTCCCGGTACTATGGCTACACCTTC

V: TRBV5-4
D: TRBD1
J: TRBJ1-4
CDR3: CASSSYRGTNEKLFF
DNA: TGTGCCAGCAGCTCTTACAGGGGAACTAATGAAAAACTGTTTTTT

V: TRBV10-2
D: TRBD2
J: TRBJ2-7
CDR3: CASRGTSAIYEQYF
DNA: TGCGCCAGCAGGGGGACTAGCGCAATCTACGAGCAGTACTTC

V: TRBV11-2
D: NA
J: TRBJ2-5
CDR3: CASSLSLRETQYF
DNA: TGTGCCAGCAGCCTCAGCCTGAGGGAGACCCAGTACTTC

V: TRBV7-2
D: NA
J: TRBJ1-5
CDR3: CASSLDHGGLQHF
DNA: TGTGCCAGCAGCTTAGATCACGGGGGTCTCCAGCATTTT

V: TRBV4-2
D: NA
J: TRBJ1-1
CDR3: CASSRVPGGNTEAFF
DNA: TGTGCCAGCAGCCGAGTCCCCGGGGGAAACACTGAAGCTTTCTTT

V: TRBV5-1
D: NA
J: TRBJ1-6
CDR3: CASSLGQGNSPLHF
DNA: TGCGCCAGCAGCTTGGGGCAGGGGAATTCACCCCTCCACTTT

V: TRBV13
D: NA
J: TRBJ2-3
CDR3: CASSFRSTDTQYF
DNA: TGTGCCAGCAGCTTCCGGAGCACAGATACGCAGTATTTT

V: TRBV29-1
D: TRBD2
J: TRBJ2-7
CDR3: CSVEFLAGVEQYF
DNA: TGCAGCGTTGAATTTCTAGCGGGAGTGGAGCAGTACTTC

V: TRBV5-1
D: TRBD2
J: TRBJ2-2
CDR3: CASSYRLAGNTGELFF
DNA: TGCGCCAGCAGCTACAGACTAGCGGGGAACACCGGGGAGCTGTTTTTT

V: TRBV5-1
D: NA
J: TRBJ2-3
CDR3: CASSLERGGTDTQYF
DNA: TGCGCCAGCAGCTTGGAACGGGGTGGCACAGATACGCAGTATTTT

V: TRBV11-2
D: TRBD2
J: TRBJ2-7
CDR3: CASSPRLAGDEQYF
DNA: TGTGCCAGCAGCCCAAGACTAGCGGGGGACGAGCAGTACTTC

V: TRBV19
D: TRBD1
J: TRBJ1-5
CDR3: CASTNPGTGRPQHF
DNA: TGTGCCAGTACCAATCCCGGGACAGGGCGGCCCCAGCATTTT

V: TRBV30
D: NA
J: TRBJ1-3
CDR3: CAWTSDGVSGNTIYF
DNA: TGTGCCTGGACCAGCGACGGGGTCTCTGGAAACACCATATATTTT

V: TRBV12-5
D: TRBD1
J: TRBJ1-5
CDR3: CASARLSGTGGLGSNQPQHF
DNA: TGTGCTAGTGCCCGCCTTTCCGGGACAGGGGGCCTAGGTAGCAATCAGCCCCAGCATTTT

V: TRBV6-5
D: NA
J: TRBJ1-3
CDR3: CASTDRNTIYF
DNA: TGTGCCAGCACTGACAGAAACACCATATATTTT

V: TRBV6-6
D: NA
J: TRBJ1-3
CDR3: CASSYGASGNTIYF
DNA: TGTGCCAGCAGTTACGGGGCTTCTGGAAACACCATATATTTT

V: TRBV18
D: NA
J: TRBJ1-5
CDR3: CASSPAHLRHSNQPQHF
DNA: TGTGCCAGCTCACCAGCACACTTGCGGCATAGCAATCAGCCCCAGCATTTT

V: TRBV7-9
D: TRBD1
J: TRBJ2-2
CDR3: CASSWDRWGSNTGELFF
DNA: TGTGCCAGCAGCTGGGACAGGTGGGGGTCGAACACCGGGGAGCTGTTTTTT

V: TRBV28
D: TRBD1
J: TRBJ2-1
CDR3: CASSRTGVRNEQFF
DNA: TGTGCCAGCAGTAGGACAGGGGTAAGGAATGAGCAGTTCTTC

V: TRBV6-5
D: TRBD2
J: TRBJ2-1
CDR3: CASSYELAADNEQFF
DNA: TGTGCCAGCAGTTACGAACTAGCGGCTGACAATGAGCAGTTCTTC

V: TRBV19
D: NA
J: TRBJ2-2
CDR3: CASSTRGRTGELFF
DNA: TGTGCCAGTAGTACCCGAGGTCGCACCGGGGAGCTGTTTTTT

V: TRBV7-2
D: TRBD1
J: TRBJ1-5
CDR3: CASSRGTGSGNQPQHF
DNA: TGTGCCAGCAGCCGTGGGACAGGGAGCGGCAATCAGCCCCAGCATTTT

V: TRBV7-2
D: NA
J: TRBJ1-5
CDR3: CASSSDRLNQPQHF
DNA: TGTGCCAGCAGCTCGGACAGACTGAATCAGCCCCAGCATTTT

V: TRBV18
D: TRBD1
J: TRBJ1-3
CDR3: CASSPQTGGNTIYF
DNA: TGTGCCAGCTCACCACAGACAGGGGGAAACACCATATATTTT

V: TRBV5-8
D: NA
J: TRBJ2-3
CDR3: CASSWGRGTDTQYF
DNA: TGTGCCAGCAGCTGGGGCAGGGGCACAGATACGCAGTATTTT

V: TRBV29-1
D: NA
J: TRBJ2-7
CDR3: CSVLGVAYEQYF
DNA: TGCAGCGTCTTAGGAGTTGCCTACGAGCAGTACTTC

V: TRBV10-3
D: TRBD2
J: TRBJ2-1
CDR3: CAISEGLAGEDEQFF
DNA: TGTGCCATCAGTGAGGGACTAGCGGGAGAGGATGAGCAGTTCTTC

V: TRBV19
D: NA
J: TRBJ2-5
CDR3: CASRDGGQLKTQYF
DNA: TGTGCCAGTAGAGACGGAGGGCAGTTGAAGACCCAGTACTTC

V: TRBV6-5
D: NA
J: TRBJ2-2
CDR3: CASREELGTGELFF
DNA: TGTGCCAGCAGGGAGGAATTGGGCACCGGGGAGCTGTTTTTT

V: TRBV4-2
D: NA
J: TRBJ2-1
CDR3: CASSRINAGEQFF
DNA: TGTGCCAGCAGCCGAATTAATGCAGGTGAGCAGTTCTTC

V: TRBV9
D: TRBD1
J: TRBJ1-2
CDR3: CASSGSTGNYGYTF
DNA: TGTGCCAGCAGCGGATCGACAGGGAACTATGGCTACACCTTC

V: TRBV6-5
D: NA
J: TRBJ2-2
CDR3: CASSYRANTGELFF
DNA: TGTGCCAGCAGTTACCGGGCGAACACCGGGGAGCTGTTTTTT

V: TRBV5-6
D: NA
J: TRBJ1-4
CDR3: CASSSRQSRTDNEKLFF
DNA: TGTGCCAGCAGCTCACGACAGTCAAGAACCGATAATGAAAAACTGTTTTTT

V: TRBV5-6
D: NA
J: TRBJ1-1
CDR3: CASTLWGGIMNTEAFF
DNA: TGTGCCAGCACCCTATGGGGGGGGATCATGAACACTGAAGCTTTCTTT

V: TRBV7-7
D: NA
J: TRBJ1-1
CDR3: CASSPPVPNTEAFF
DNA: TGTGCCAGCAGCCCCCCGGTTCCGAACACTGAAGCTTTCTTT

V: TRBV5-1
D: TRBD1
J: TRBJ1-2
CDR3: CASTADRGQNGYTF
DNA: TGCGCCAGCACCGCCGACAGGGGGCAGAATGGCTACACCTTC

V: TRBV27
D: TRBD2
J: TRBJ2-7
CDR3: CASSSTQIAGVNYEQYF
DNA: TGTGCCAGCAGTTCCACTCAGATAGCGGGAGTGAATTACGAGCAGTACTTC